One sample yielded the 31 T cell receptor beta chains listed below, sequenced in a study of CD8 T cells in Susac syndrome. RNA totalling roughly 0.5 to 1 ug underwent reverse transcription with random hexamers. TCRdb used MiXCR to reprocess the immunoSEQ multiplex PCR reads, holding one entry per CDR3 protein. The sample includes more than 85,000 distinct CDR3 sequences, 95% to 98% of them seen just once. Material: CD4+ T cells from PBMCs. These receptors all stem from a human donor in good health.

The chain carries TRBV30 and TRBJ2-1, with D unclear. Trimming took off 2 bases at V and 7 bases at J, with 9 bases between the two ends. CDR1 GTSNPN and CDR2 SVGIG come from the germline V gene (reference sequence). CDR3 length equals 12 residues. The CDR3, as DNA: TGTGCCTGGAGTTTGGAGTCAAATGAGCAGTTCTTC. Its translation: CAWSLESNEQFF.

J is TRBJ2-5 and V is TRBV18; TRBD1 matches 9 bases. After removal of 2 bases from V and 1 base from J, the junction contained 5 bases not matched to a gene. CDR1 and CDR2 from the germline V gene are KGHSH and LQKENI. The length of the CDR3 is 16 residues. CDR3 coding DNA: TGTGCCAGCTCACCAAGGACAGGGGACTCCCAAGAGACCCAGTACTTC. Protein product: CASSPRTGDSQETQYF.

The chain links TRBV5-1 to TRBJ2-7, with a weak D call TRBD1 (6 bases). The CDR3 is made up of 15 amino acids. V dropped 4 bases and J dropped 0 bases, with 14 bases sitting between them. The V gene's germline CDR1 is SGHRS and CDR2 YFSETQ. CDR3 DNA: TGCGCCAGCAGCACATCATGGGACACCTCCTACGAGCAGTACTTC. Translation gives CASSTSWDTSYEQYF.

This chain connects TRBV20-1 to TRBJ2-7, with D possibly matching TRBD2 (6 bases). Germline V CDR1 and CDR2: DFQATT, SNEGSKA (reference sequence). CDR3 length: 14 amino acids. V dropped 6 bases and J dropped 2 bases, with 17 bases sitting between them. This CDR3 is CSAPESAGTYEQYF. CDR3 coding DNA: TGCAGTGCCCCCGAGAGTGCGGGGACCTACGAGCAGTACTTC.

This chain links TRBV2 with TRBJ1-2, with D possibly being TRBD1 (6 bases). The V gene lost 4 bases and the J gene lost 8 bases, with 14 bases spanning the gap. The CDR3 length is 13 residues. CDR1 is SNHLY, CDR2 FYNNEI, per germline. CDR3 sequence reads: CASSVRGAGGYTF. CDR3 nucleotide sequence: TGTGCCAGCAGTGTTCGGGGGGCGGGGGGCTACACCTTC.

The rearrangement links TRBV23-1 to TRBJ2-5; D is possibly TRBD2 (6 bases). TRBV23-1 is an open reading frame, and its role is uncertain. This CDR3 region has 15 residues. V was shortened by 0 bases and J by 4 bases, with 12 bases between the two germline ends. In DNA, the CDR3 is TGCGCCAGCAGTCAATCGCGGGGAAGGGGAGAGACCCAGTACTTC. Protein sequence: CASSQSRGRGETQYF.

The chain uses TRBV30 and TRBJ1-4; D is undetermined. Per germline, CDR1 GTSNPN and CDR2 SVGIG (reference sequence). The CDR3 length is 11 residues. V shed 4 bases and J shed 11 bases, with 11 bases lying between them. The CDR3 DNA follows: TGTGCCTGGACTCTTGGCTGGAAACTGTTTTTT. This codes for CAWTLGWKLFF. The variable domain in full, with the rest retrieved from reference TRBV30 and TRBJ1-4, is SQTIHQWPATLVQPVGSPLSLECTVEGTSNPNLYWYRQAAGRGLQLLFYSVGIGQISSEVPQNLSASRPQDRQFILSSKKLLLSDSGFYLCAWTLGWKLFFGSGTQLSVL.

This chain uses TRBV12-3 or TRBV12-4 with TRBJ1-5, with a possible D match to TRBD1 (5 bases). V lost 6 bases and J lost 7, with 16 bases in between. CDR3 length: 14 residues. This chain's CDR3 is CASSRSGSLQPQHF. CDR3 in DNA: TGTGCCAGCAGCCGTTCAGGGAGTCTGCAGCCCCAGCATTTT.

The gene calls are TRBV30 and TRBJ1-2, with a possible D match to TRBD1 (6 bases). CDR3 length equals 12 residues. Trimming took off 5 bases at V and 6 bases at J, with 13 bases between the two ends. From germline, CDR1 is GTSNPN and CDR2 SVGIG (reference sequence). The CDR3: CAWGSTGNGYTF. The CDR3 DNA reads TGTGCCTGGGGATCCACAGGGAATGGCTACACCTTC. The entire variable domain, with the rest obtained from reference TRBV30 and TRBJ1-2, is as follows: SQTIHQWPATLVQPVGSPLSLECTVEGTSNPNLYWYRQAAGRGLQLLFYSVGIGQISSEVPQNLSASRPQDRQFILSSKKLLLSDSGFYLCAWGSTGNGYTFGSGTRLTVV.

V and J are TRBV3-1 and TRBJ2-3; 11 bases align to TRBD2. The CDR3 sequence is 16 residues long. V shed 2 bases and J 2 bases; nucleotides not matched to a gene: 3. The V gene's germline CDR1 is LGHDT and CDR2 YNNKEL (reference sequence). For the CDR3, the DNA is TGTGCCAGCAGCCAACTAGCGGGAGGTTACACAGATACGCAGTATTTT. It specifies CASSQLAGGYTDTQYF.

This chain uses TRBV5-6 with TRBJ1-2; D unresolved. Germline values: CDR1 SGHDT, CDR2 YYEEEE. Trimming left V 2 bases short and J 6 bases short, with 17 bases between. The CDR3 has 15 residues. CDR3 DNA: TGTGCCAGCAGCTTATCGATATTTCGCTCTGATGGCTACACCTTC. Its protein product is CASSLSIFRSDGYTF.

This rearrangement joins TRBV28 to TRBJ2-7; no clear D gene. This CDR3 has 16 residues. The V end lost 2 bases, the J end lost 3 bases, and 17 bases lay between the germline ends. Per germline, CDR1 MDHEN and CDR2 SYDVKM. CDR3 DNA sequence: TGTGCCAGCAGTTTAATCCTTAGTCAGGCCAGCTACGAGCAGTACTTC. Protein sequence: CASSLILSQASYEQYF.

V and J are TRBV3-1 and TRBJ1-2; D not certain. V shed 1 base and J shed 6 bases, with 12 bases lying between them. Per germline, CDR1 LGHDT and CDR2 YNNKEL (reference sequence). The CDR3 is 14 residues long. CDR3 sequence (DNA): TGTGCCAGCAGCCAAGCAGGCGGAATCAATGGCTACACCTTC. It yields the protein CASSQAGGINGYTF.

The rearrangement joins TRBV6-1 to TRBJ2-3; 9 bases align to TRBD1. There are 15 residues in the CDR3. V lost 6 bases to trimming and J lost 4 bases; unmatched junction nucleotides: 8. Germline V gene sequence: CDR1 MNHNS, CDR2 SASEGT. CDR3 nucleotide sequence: TGTGCCAGCAGCAAACAGGGGGCAGGGGCAGATACGCAGTATTTT. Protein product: CASSKQGAGADTQYF.

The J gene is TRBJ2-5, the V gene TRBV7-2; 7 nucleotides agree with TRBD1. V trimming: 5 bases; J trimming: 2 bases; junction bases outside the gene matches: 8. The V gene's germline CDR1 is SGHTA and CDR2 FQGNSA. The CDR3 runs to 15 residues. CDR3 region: CASSDVQGRQETQYF. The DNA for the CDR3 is TGTGCCAGCAGCGACGTACAGGGGAGACAAGAGACCCAGTACTTC. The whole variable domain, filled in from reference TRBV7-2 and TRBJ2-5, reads GAGVSQSPSNKVTEKGKDVELRCDPISGHTALYWYRQSLGQGLEFLIYFQGNSAPDKSGLPSDRFSAERTGGSVSTLTIQRTQQEDSAVYLCASSDVQGRQETQYFGPGTRLLVL.

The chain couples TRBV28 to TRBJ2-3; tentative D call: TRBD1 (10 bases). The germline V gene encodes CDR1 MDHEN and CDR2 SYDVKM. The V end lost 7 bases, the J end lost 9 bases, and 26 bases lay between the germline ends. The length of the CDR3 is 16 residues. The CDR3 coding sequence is TGTGCCAGCACCTTTATGGGGCGGGGGGGACAGGGGACGCAGTATTTT. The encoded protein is CASTFMGRGGQGTQYF.

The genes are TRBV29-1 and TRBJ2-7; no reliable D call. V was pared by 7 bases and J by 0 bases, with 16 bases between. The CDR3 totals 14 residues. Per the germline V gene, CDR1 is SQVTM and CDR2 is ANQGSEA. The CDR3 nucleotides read TGCAGCGCCGCCGACGCCGCGAGCTCCTACGAGCAGTACTTC. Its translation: CSAADAASSYEQYF.

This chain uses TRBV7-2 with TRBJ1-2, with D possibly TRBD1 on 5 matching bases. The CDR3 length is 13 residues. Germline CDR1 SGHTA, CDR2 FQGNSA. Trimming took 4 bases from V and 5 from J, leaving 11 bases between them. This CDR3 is CASSSQVLYGYTF. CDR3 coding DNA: TGTGCCAGCAGCTCACAGGTTTTGTATGGCTACACCTTC.

The CDR3, as DNA: TGTGCCAGCAGTTTGCGCTCGTTTGGGACAGGGGCAAGGTACGAGCAGTACTTC. It is translated as CASSLRSFGTGARYEQYF. J is TRBJ2-7 and V is TRBV28; 10 bases align to TRBD1. CDR1 and CDR2 (germline): MDHEN, SYDVKM. Trimming cost V 3 bases and J 4 bases; bases outside gene matches: 15. The CDR3 contains 18 residues.

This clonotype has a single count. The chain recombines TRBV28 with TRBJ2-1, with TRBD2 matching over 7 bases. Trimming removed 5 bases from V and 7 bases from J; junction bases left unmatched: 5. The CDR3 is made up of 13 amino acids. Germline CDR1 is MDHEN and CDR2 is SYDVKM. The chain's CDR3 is CASSTSVLNEQFF. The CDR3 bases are TGTGCCAGCAGTACTAGCGTACTGAATGAGCAGTTCTTC.

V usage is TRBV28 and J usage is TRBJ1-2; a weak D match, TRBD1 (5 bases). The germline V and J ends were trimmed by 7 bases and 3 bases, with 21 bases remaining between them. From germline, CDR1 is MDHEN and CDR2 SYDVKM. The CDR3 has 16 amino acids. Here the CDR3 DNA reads TGTGCCAGCACCCCATGGGGGAGGGGCCCCTACTATGGCTACACCTTC. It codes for CASTPWGRGPYYGYTF.

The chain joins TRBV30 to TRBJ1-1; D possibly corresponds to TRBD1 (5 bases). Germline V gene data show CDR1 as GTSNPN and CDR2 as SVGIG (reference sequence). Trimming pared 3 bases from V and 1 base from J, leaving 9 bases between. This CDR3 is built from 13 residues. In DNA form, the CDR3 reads TGTGCCTGGAGAACAGGATGGAACACTGAAGCTTTCTTT. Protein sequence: CAWRTGWNTEAFF.

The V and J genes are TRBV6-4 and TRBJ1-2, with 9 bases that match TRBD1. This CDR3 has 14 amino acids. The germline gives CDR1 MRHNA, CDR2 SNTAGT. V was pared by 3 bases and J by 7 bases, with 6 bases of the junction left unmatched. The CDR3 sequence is CASSENRGLGGYTF. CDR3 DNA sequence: TGTGCCAGCAGTGAGAACAGGGGGCTGGGTGGCTACACCTTC.

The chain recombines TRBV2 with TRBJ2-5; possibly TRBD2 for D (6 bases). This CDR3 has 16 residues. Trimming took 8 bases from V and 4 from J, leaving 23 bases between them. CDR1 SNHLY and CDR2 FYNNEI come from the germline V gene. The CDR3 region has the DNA TGTGCCAGCCGAGGGACTGGAGGAGCTATGGGAGAGACCCAGTACTTC. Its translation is CASRGTGGAMGETQYF.

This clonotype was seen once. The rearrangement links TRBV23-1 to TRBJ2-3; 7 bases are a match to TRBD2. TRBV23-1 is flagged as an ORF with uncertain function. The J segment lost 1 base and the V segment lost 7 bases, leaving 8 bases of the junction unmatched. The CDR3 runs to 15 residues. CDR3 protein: CASNHKRDRTDTQYF. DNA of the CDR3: TGCGCCAGCAACCACAAGCGGGACCGCACAGATACGCAGTATTTT.

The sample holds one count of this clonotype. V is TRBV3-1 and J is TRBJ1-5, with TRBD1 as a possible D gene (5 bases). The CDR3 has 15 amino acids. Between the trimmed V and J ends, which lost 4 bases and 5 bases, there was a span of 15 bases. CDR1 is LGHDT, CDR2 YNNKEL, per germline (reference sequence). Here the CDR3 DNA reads TGTGCCAGCAGCCTCGGGGCCCAACCTTATCAGCCCCAGCATTTT. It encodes CASSLGAQPYQPQHF.

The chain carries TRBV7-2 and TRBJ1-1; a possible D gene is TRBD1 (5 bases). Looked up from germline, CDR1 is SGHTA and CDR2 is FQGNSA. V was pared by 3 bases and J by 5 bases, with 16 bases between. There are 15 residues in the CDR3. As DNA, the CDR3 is TGTGCCAGCAGCTTTGTTGGGGCGGGAAAAACTGAAGCTTTCTTT. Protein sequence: CASSFVGAGKTEAFF.

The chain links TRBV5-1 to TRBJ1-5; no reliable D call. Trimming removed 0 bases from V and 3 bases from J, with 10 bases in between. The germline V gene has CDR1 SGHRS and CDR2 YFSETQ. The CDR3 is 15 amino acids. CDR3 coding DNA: TGCGCCAGCAGCTTGGGCGGGCAGGTCAATCAGCCCCAGCATTTT. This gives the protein CASSLGGQVNQPQHF. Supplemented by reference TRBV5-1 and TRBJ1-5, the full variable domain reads KAGVTQTPRYLIKTRGQQVTLSCSPISGHRSVSWYQQTPGQGLQFLFEYFSETQRNKGNFPGRFSGRQFSNSRSEMNVSTLELGDSALYLCASSLGGQVNQPQHFGDGTRLSIL.

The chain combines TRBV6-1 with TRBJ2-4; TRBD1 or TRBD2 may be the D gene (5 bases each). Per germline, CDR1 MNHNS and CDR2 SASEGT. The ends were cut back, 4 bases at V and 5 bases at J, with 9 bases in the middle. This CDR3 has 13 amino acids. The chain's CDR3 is CASSARGQNIQYF. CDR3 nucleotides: TGTGCCAGCAGTGCCCGGGGACAAAACATTCAGTACTTC.

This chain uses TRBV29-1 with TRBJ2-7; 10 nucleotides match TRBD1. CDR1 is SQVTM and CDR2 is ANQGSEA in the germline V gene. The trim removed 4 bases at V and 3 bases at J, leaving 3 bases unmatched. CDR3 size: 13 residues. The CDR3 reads CSVVGQGIYEQYF. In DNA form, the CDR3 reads TGCAGCGTTGTGGGACAGGGGATCTACGAGCAGTACTTC.

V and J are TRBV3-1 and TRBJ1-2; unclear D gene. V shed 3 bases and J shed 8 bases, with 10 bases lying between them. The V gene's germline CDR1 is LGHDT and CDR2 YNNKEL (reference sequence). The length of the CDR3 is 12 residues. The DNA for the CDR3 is TGTGCCAGCAGCCACGGAAAAGGGGGCTACACCTTC. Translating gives CASSHGKGGYTF.